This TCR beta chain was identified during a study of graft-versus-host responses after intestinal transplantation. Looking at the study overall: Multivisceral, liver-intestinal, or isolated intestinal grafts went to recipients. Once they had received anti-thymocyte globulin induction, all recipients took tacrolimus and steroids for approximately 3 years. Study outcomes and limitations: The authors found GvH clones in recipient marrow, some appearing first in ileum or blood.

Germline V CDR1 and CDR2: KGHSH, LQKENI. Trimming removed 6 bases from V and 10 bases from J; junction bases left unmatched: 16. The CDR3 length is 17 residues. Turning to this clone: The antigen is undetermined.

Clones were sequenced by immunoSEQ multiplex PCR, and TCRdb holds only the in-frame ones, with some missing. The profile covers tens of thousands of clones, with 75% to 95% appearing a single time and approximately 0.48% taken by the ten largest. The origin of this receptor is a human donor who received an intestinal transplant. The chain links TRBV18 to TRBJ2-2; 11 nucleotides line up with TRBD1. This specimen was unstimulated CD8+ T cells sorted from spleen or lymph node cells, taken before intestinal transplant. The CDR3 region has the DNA TGTGCCAGCTCCACGGGGACAGGGGGTATTGGATCGGAGGAGCTGTTTTTT. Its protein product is CASSTGTGGIGSEELFF.